This T cell receptor beta chain was sequenced in a study of T cells in Graves' hyperthyroidism and ophthalmopathy. Study-wide results and limits: The model anticipated ophthalmopathy a median about 7.1 months pre-onset.

As regards this clonotype: Its antigen remains unknown.

The PBMCs were taken from approximately 11 ml of fresh peripheral blood. The CDR3 sequence is 16 residues long. The V and J ends lost 1 base and 4 bases, in that order; junction bases with no gene match: 2. Germline loops: CDR1 GTSNPN, CDR2 SVGIG (reference sequence). Amplification of TCR beta CDR3 regions used RNA as the template. The TCR CDR3 was amplified in a first-round RT-PCR using the HTBI primer set. Via MiXCR, TCRdb re-called the multiplex PCR reads, giving one row per CDR3 protein. The data show more than 550,000 distinct CDR3 sequences, 17% seen once. The chain employs TRBV30 and TRBJ2-1, with 15 bases identical to TRBD2. The sequencing input was blood. This sequence was found in a man aged 45 to 65 with Graves' hyperthyroidism. The CDR3 loop is CAWSGGTSGRYNEQFF. The CDR3 DNA reads TGTGCCTGGAGTGGGGGGACTAGCGGGAGGTACAATGAGCAGTTCTTC.